Given below is one T cell receptor beta chain in context. Antigen unknown. An end of the junction differs from the germline gene, which may be a read error. There are 16 residues in the CDR3. From germline, CDR1 is LGHNA and CDR2 YNFKEQ. The sample originates from a study of T-cell reconstitution after alpha-beta-depleted transplantation in children. Study observations and caveats: Elevated TCRbeta diversity at day 60 was traced, in some patients, to surviving recipient T cells and thymic progenitors. Alpha-beta T cells about two months after transplant reportedly derived from several hundred expanded graft clones. By one year post-transplant, T-cell counts and diversity largely arose from T cells that were newly produced.

Unique molecular identifiers featured in how the TCRbeta library was prepared. TCRdb re-analysed the PCR reads in MiXCR, keeping a single row per CDR3 protein. The sample gives roughly 16,000 distinct CDR3 sequences, roughly 12% of which show up once; about two thirds is in the top ten. The sequencing used PBMCs, mostly from graft donor cells, collected 180 days after TCRalphabeta/CD19-depleted stem cell transplant. The chain joins TRBV4-2 to TRBJ1-1; no reliable D call. The clonotype was recovered from a boy younger than two who had a stem cell transplant for Wiskott-Aldrich syndrome, so the T cells may come from the graft donor. CDR3: CASSQPTWTENTDAFF. DNA for the CDR3: TGTGCCAGCAGCCAACCGACCTGGACGGAAAACACTGACGCTTTCTTT.